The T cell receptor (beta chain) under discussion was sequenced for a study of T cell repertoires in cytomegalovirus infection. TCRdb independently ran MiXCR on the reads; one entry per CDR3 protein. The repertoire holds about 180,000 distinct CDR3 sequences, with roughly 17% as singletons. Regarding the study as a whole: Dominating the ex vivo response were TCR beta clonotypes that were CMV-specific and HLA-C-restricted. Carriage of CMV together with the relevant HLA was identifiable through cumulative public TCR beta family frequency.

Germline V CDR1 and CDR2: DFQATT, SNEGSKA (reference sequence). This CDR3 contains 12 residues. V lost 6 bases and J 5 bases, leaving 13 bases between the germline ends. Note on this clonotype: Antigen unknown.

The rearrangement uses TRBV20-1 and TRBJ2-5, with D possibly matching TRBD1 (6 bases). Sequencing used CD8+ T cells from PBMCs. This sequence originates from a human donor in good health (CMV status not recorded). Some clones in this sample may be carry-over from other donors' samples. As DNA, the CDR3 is TGCAGTGCCCCCGAGGGGGTCGAGACCCAGTACTTC. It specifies CSAPEGVETQYF.